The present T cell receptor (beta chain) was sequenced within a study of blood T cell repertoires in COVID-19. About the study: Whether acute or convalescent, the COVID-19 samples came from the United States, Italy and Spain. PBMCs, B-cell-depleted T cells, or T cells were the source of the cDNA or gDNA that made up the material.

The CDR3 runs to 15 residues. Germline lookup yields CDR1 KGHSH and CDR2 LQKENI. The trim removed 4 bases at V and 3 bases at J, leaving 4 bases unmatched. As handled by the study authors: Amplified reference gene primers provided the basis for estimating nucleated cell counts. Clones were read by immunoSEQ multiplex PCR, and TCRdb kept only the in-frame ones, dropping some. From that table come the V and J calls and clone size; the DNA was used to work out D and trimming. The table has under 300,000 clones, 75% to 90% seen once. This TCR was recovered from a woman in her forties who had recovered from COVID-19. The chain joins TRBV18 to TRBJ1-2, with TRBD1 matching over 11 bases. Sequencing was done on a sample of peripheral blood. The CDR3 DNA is TGTGCCAGCTCACACGGGACAGGGGGTTACTATGGCTACACCTTC. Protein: CASSHGTGGYYGYTF.